Given below is one T cell receptor beta chain in context. These data come from a study of blood T cell repertoires in COVID-19. Study overall: The study drew acute and convalescent COVID-19 samples from the United States, Italy and Spain. Sample material is recorded as cDNA or gDNA derived from T cells, B-cell-depleted T cells, or PBMCs.

Trimming removed 3 bases from V and 4 bases from J, with 22 bases in between. The length of the CDR3 is 18 residues. Germline CDR1 and CDR2: SGHAT and FQNNGV. Original analysis: Reference gene primer amplification in the assay estimated nucleated cell counts. Repertoires were generated with immunoSEQ multiplex PCR, while TCRdb's copy carries only in-frame clones and drops some. The V and J calls and the clone size are those of that table, but D and trimming were determined from the DNA. The table records 100,000 to 110,000 clones, about 82% of them present only once. Source material: peripheral blood. The source is a man aged 45-60 years with active or convalescent COVID-19. The rearrangement links TRBV11-2 to TRBJ2-1; maybe TRBD2 (6 bases). CDR3 nucleotide sequence: TGTGCCAGCAGCTTGGCCCCAGGACGGGGGAGTGGGTACAATGAGCAGTTCTTC. Protein product: CASSLAPGRGSGYNEQFF.